This is a list of T cell receptor beta chains from one sample in a study of blood T cells in healthy people across ages. TCRdb independently ran MiXCR on the 5' RACE reads; one entry per CDR3 protein. The sample includes 1.5 million to 2 million distinct CDR3 sequences, 49% of them seen just once. Sequencing input: blood. The source is a woman aged 40-49 years in good health. Each CDR3 is given with its conserved first and last residue. Clone sizes are given selectively: once, few, many, or a class where the clone is expanded.

V	size	J	CDR3
TRBV20-1	few	TRBJ2-7	CSGSGGISYEQYF
TRBV5-1	few	TRBJ2-3	CASSFGDRGTDTQYF
TRBV25-1	-	TRBJ1-2	CASSGPTGNLNYGYTF
TRBV15	-	TRBJ1-4	CATSRESDPTNEKLFF
TRBV2	-	TRBJ2-1	CASTPGAGGNEQFF
TRBV14	few	TRBJ2-3	CASSRPGLDPDTQYF
TRBV4-1	-	TRBJ1-4	CASSLRGRGFELFF
TRBV4-3	-	TRBJ1-4	CASSQIQGRYSEKLFF
TRBV7-6	few	TRBJ2-7	CASSPLWSGEQYF
TRBV14	-	TRBJ2-3	CASGQTSGGATFSTDTQYF
TRBV27	-	TRBJ1-2	CASSLSTGGSYTF
TRBV20-1	few	TRBJ2-3	CSALLRDGFTDTQYF
TRBV29-1	few	TRBJ2-5	CSVGTQRRGREETQYF
TRBV4-2	-	TRBJ2-3	CASSQVVSGAGGLADTQYF
TRBV6-5	-	TRBJ2-5	CASRYTSGGYQETQYF
TRBV7-3	few	TRBJ2-4	CASSSGGTDIQYF
TRBV27	-	TRBJ2-7	CATARGQLTYEQYF
TRBV6-2/TRBV6-3	-	TRBJ2-1	CASSYSKGKKASYNEQFF
TRBV7-9	-	TRBJ1-2	CASSLTQDQNYGYTF
TRBV25-1	-	TRBJ2-1	CASSDPGTGEETQFF
TRBV28	-	TRBJ2-7	CASSSPRGGIYEQYF
TRBV2	once	TRBJ2-5	CASSKGQGAWETQYF
TRBV4-1	-	TRBJ2-1	CASSQERVSGAYNEQFF
TRBV12-3/TRBV12-4	once	TRBJ2-6	CASGLTGILSGANVLTF
TRBV20-1	few	TRBJ1-2	CSASSWQGGADTF
TRBV6-2/TRBV6-3	few	-	CASSYSPLDRNYEQYF
TRBV7-2	-	-	CASSPLRQGYETQFF
TRBV27	few	TRBJ2-1	CATRTQIEYNEQFF
TRBV6-6	once	TRBJ2-3	CASTDGQGYTDTQYF
TRBV7-2	-	TRBJ2-3	CASGLFLGQIGDTQYF
TRBV11-2	-	TRBJ2-5	CASSLAGLAGIETQYF
TRBV20-1	few	TRBJ2-3	CSARATGFGTDTQYF
TRBV9	few	TRBJ2-4	CASSEGGQRAKNIQYF
TRBV5-1	-	TRBJ2-1	CASSLVASGGSYNEQFF
TRBV20-1	-	TRBJ1-5	CSATSNQPQHF
TRBV6-5	-	TRBJ2-3	CASSYRASGATDTQYF
TRBV7-2	-	TRBJ1-1	CASSLASTGNTEAFF
TRBV27	-	TRBJ1-1	CASGTGPMNTEAFF
TRBV10-3	once	TRBJ1-2	CATQSYGYTF
TRBV7-9	few	TRBJ2-7	CASSLGWGHATYEQYF
TRBV3-1	-	TRBJ2-3	CASSQDPFITDTQYF
TRBV25-1	-	TRBJ2-1	CASLSGGGEQFF
TRBV29-1	few	TRBJ2-5	CSAAGVIQETQYF
TRBV6-6	-	TRBJ2-7	CASSYSDPGAGPYEQYF
TRBV2	-	TRBJ2-7	CASSWGGTSGYEQYF